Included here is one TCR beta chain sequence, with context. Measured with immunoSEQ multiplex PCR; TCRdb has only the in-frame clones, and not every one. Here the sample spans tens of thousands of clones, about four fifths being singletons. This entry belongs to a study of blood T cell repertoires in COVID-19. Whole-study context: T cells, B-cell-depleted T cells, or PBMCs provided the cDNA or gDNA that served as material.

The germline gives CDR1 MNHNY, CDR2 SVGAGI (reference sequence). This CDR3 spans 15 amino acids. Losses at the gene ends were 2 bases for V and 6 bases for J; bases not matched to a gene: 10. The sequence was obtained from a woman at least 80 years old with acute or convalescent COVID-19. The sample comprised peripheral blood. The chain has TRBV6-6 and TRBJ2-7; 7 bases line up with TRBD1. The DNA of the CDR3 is TGTGCCAGCAGTTACCAAGGGGGCGGGCAAGGCGAGCAGTACTTC. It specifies CASSYQGGGQGEQYF.